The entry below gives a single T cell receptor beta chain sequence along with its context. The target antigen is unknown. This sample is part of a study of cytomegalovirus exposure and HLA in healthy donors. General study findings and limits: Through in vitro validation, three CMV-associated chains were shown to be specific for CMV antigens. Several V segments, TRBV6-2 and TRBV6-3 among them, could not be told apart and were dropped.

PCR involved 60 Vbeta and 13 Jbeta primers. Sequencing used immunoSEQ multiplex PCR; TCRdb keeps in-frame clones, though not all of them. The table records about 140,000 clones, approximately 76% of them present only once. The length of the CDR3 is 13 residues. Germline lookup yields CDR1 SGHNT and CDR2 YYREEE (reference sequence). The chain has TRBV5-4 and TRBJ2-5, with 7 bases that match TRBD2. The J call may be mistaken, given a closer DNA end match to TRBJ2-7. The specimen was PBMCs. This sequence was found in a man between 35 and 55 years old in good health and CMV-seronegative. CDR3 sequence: CASSFGLGGEQYF. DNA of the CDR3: TGTGCCAGCAGTTTTGGACTAGGAGGCGAGCAGTACTTC.